The 30 T cell receptor beta chains given below trace back to one sample, sequenced in a study of T cell responses to AZD1222 COVID-19 vaccine. Here immunoSEQ multiplex PCR was the method, and the copy in TCRdb shows in-frame clones only, minus some. The data contain more than 110,000 clones, around 90% of them seen just once; the ten biggest clones take up around 3.8%. The sequences come from peripheral blood, collected on day 0 of AZD1222 vaccination. All receptors come from an adult in good health.

V is TRBV20-1 and J is TRBJ1-3; a weak D match, TRBD1 (5 bases). V dropped 3 bases and J dropped 11 bases, with 11 bases sitting between them. This CDR3 contains 11 residues. The germline gives CDR1 DFQATT, CDR2 SNEGSKA (reference sequence). In nucleotides, the CDR3 is TGCAGTGCTAGGGAGGGGCGAGCCATATATTTT. It yields the protein CSAREGRAIYF.

The V and J genes are TRBV2 and TRBJ1-6; D gene ambiguous. Trimming left V 8 bases short and J 7 bases short, with 18 bases between. CDR1 and CDR2 (germline): SNHLY, FYNNEI. The length of the CDR3 is 15 residues. The CDR3 spells CASAGRAGGNSPLHF. The CDR3 DNA reads as TGTGCCAGCGCGGGGAGGGCTGGAGGGAATTCACCCCTCCACTTT.

V gene TRBV4-1 combines with J gene TRBJ1-1, with TRBD1 as a possible D gene (5 bases). The CDR3 contains 16 residues. The V end lost 0 bases, the J end lost 1 base, and 12 bases lay between the germline ends. The germline V gene has CDR1 MGHRA and CDR2 YSYEKL. The CDR3 spells CASSQDAGRANTEAFF. CDR3 nucleotide sequence: TGCGCCAGCAGCCAAGATGCGGGCAGGGCGAACACTGAAGCTTTCTTT.

This clone came up once. The chain combines TRBV12-3 or TRBV12-4 with TRBJ2-1, with a possible D match to TRBD1 (6 bases). Trimming removed 4 bases from V and 7 bases from J, with 11 bases in between. The CDR3 covers 13 residues. The CDR3 spells CASSSDRWNEQFF. Here the CDR3 DNA reads TGTGCCAGCAGTTCGGACAGATGGAATGAGCAGTTCTTC.

The chain uses TRBV6-7 and TRBJ2-5; possible D gene TRBD1, 6 bases. TRBV6-7 is an open reading frame whose function is uncertain. Trimming pared 4 bases from V and 4 bases from J, leaving 13 bases between. This CDR3 contains 14 residues. CDR3 in DNA: TGTGCCAGCAGTTCCCTCAGGGGTGGAGAGACCCAGTACTTC. Its translation is CASSSLRGGETQYF.

This clone was recorded only once. CDR3 sequence (DNA): TGTGCCAGCAGTTTAGCGGGGGGGGGCACAGATACGCAGTATTTT. Translation: CASSLAGGGTDTQYF. V is TRBV2 and J is TRBJ2-3; 11 nucleotides align to TRBD2. The length of the CDR3 is 15 residues. Unmatched junction bases numbered 2, after V lost 5 bases and J lost 1 base. The germline V gene has CDR1 SNHLY and CDR2 FYNNEI.

The chain links TRBV15 to TRBJ2-5; no reliable D call. The germline gives CDR1 LNHNV, CDR2 YYDKDF (reference sequence). The CDR3 totals 11 residues. Trimming cost V 0 bases and J 4 bases, with 0 bases left between them. Here the CDR3 reads CATSREETQYF. CDR3 DNA sequence: TGTGCCACCAGCAGAGAAGAGACCCAGTACTTC.

This clone was counted a few times. This sequence joins TRBV6-2 or TRBV6-3 and TRBJ2-1, with 7 bases that match TRBD2. CDR3 size: 15 residues. V was pared by 2 bases and J by 5 bases, with 6 bases of the junction left unmatched. CDR1 MNHEY and CDR2 SVGEGT come from the germline V gene. The CDR3 loop reads CASSYGAGVDNEQFF. The CDR3 bases are TGTGCCAGCAGTTACGGGGCGGGAGTAGACAATGAGCAGTTCTTC.

V and J are TRBV6-5 and TRBJ2-7, with 9 bases identical to TRBD2. The CDR3 sequence is 15 residues long. Germline trimming cut 2 bases from V and 5 bases from J; bases unmatched to any gene: 7. Looked up from germline, CDR1 is MNHEY and CDR2 is SVGAGI. This CDR3 is CASSYIASGANEQYF. The CDR3 DNA is TGTGCCAGCAGTTACATAGCTAGCGGGGCCAACGAGCAGTACTTC.

V gene TRBV29-1 combines with J gene TRBJ2-7; D is uncertain. The ends were cut back, 1 base at V and 2 bases at J, with 9 bases in the middle. The CDR3 has 13 residues. Germline V gives CDR1 SQVTM, CDR2 ANQGSEA. In nucleotides, the CDR3 is TGCAGCGTTGAAGGTCCAGGTACCTACGAGCAGTACTTC. This codes for CSVEGPGTYEQYF.

V usage is TRBV7-2 and J usage is TRBJ2-5; the D is unclear. The V gene lost 1 base and the J gene lost 2 bases, with 8 bases spanning the gap. Germline values: CDR1 SGHTA, CDR2 FQGNSA. The CDR3 is 14 residues long. The CDR3 reads CASSLGSIQETQYF. For the CDR3, the DNA is TGTGCCAGCAGCTTAGGTTCGATTCAAGAGACCCAGTACTTC.

The chain links TRBV9 to TRBJ2-3; the match to TRBD2 covers 7 bases. The CDR3 runs to 15 residues. After removal of 0 bases from V and 0 bases from J, the junction contained 1 base not matched to a gene. Germline V gene lookup returns CDR1 SGDLS and CDR2 YYNGEE. This chain's CDR3 is CASSVGLASTDTQYF. The DNA of the CDR3 is TGTGCCAGCAGCGTAGGACTAGCCAGCACAGATACGCAGTATTTT.

This clone was counted once. V usage is TRBV27 and J usage is TRBJ2-1; unclear D gene. CDR3 length: 10 residues. Between the trimmed V and J ends, which lost 8 bases and 8 bases, there was a span of 7 bases. Per the germline V gene, CDR1 is MNHEY and CDR2 is SMNVEV (reference sequence). The CDR3 spells CASGFDEQFF. In DNA form, the CDR3 reads TGTGCCAGCGGGTTCGATGAGCAGTTCTTC.

This clone has just one count. The CDR3 spells CASSPVRSSRHEQYF. The CDR3 DNA is TGTGCCAGCAGCCCCGTTCGCAGCTCCCGCCACGAGCAGTACTTC. The chain links TRBV7-2 to TRBJ2-7; no definite D call. The CDR3 runs 15 residues. CDR1 and CDR2 (germline): SGHTA, FQGNSA. Trimming pared 5 bases from V and 5 bases from J, leaving 19 bases between.

This clone was observed once. The rearrangement uses TRBV27 and TRBJ1-2; D is possibly TRBD1 (6 bases). Germline CDR1 and CDR2: MNHEY and SMNVEV (reference sequence). The V end was cut by 1 base, the J end by 6 bases, with 18 bases between. This CDR3 region has 16 residues. The CDR3: CASSLYRERPIDGYTF. The CDR3 DNA follows: TGTGCCAGCAGTTTATACAGGGAGCGCCCGATCGATGGCTACACCTTC.

This clone was observed once. The rearrangement uses TRBV14 and TRBJ2-5, with D hard to call. Germline V CDR1 and CDR2: SGHDN, FVKESK. The CDR3 extends over 12 amino acids. Trimming removed 4 bases from V and 5 bases from J, with 8 bases in between. CDR3 sequence (DNA): TGTGCCAGCAGCCGCTTGGGTGAGACCCAGTACTTC. It specifies CASSRLGETQYF.

This sequence joins TRBV5-4 and TRBJ2-1; D is uncertain. This CDR3 comprises 16 residues. The V and J ends lost 2 bases and 6 bases respectively, with 18 bases between them. In germline, CDR1 is SGHNT, CDR2 YYREEE (reference sequence). The CDR3 region has the DNA TGTGCCAGCAGCTTCCCCCTTGGTGGGAACGTCAATGAGCAGTTCTTC. Its translation: CASSFPLGGNVNEQFF.

The chain is built from TRBV6-5 and TRBJ1-4, with D uncertain. The length of the CDR3 is 15 residues. Looked up from germline, CDR1 is MNHEY and CDR2 is SVGAGI. V dropped 2 bases and J dropped 0 bases, with 7 bases sitting between them. In nucleotides, the CDR3 is TGTGCCAGCAGTTACGGGATTTCAACTAATGAAAAACTGTTTTTT. Translation gives CASSYGISTNEKLFF.

This clone was observed once. The genes are TRBV5-4 and TRBJ1-2; the D gene is possibly TRBD1 (6 bases). This CDR3 has 15 residues. Germline CDR1 is SGHNT and CDR2 is YYREEE (reference sequence). The V end lost 4 bases, the J end lost 2 bases, and 15 bases lay between the germline ends. The CDR3 protein is CASSPGGRSNYGYTF. The CDR3 DNA reads TGTGCCAGCAGCCCTGGGGGCCGGTCCAACTATGGCTACACCTTC.

The chain employs TRBV5-4 and TRBJ2-7, with 10 bases matching TRBD2. The trim removed 0 bases at V and 6 bases at J, leaving 6 bases unmatched. CDR3 size: 15 residues. In germline, CDR1 is SGHNT, CDR2 YYREEE (reference sequence). In nucleotides, the CDR3 is TGTGCCAGCAGCTTGGCAGCGGGAGGGCCAGGCGAGCAGTACTTC. Protein: CASSLAAGGPGEQYF.

The genes are TRBV27 and TRBJ2-7; D not resolved. From germline, CDR1 is MNHEY and CDR2 SMNVEV (reference sequence). CDR3 length: 13 amino acids. V lost 5 bases to trimming and J lost 3 bases, with 11 bases between them. The CDR3 sequence: CASSPGPLYEQYF. The CDR3 nucleotides read TGTGCCAGCAGTCCCGGACCTCTCTACGAGCAGTACTTC.

The V gene is TRBV18, the J gene TRBJ2-5; no clear D gene. This CDR3 comprises 11 residues. Germline CDR1 reads KGHSH; CDR2 reads LQKENI. V was shortened by 3 bases and J by 4 bases, with 3 bases between the two germline ends. The CDR3 is CASSPTETQYF. CDR3 coding DNA: TGTGCCAGCTCACCGACAGAGACCCAGTACTTC.

V usage is TRBV3-1 (or the pseudogene TRBV3-2) and J usage is TRBJ2-2; D unclear. Per germline, CDR1 LGHDT and CDR2 YNNKEL (reference sequence). Trimming left V 4 bases short and J 3 bases short, with 3 bases between. This CDR3 has 12 residues. In DNA form, the CDR3 reads TGTGCCAGCAGCCTTTACACCGGGGAGCTGTTTTTT. Encoded protein: CASSLYTGELFF.

This CDR3 reads CASTEVAGFGYGYTF. In DNA, the CDR3 is TGTGCCAGCACCGAAGTGGCAGGGTTTGGATATGGCTACACCTTC. This chain links TRBV6-5 with TRBJ1-2; the D gene is possibly TRBD1 (5 bases). The germline gives CDR1 MNHEY, CDR2 SVGAGI. V dropped 7 bases and J dropped 5 bases, with 20 bases sitting between them. The CDR3 is 15 residues long.

V and J are TRBV7-6 and TRBJ2-1, with 13 nucleotides matching TRBD2. The germline V gene has CDR1 SGHVS and CDR2 FNYEAQ. With V trimmed by 8 bases and J by 3 bases, 13 bases remained unmatched. There are 18 residues in the CDR3. The DNA of the CDR3 is TGTGCCAGCGGATCGCGTGCCGGGACTAGCGGGGTCTACAATGAGCAGTTCTTC. Translation gives CASGSRAGTSGVYNEQFF.

As for this clone: The junction differs from germline at one of its ends, possibly a read error. The chain joins TRBV6-2 or TRBV6-3 to TRBJ2-1; the match to TRBD2 covers 12 bases. Germline lookup yields CDR1 MNHEY and CDR2 SVGEGT. This CDR3 has 14 amino acids. In DNA form, the CDR3 reads TGTGCCAACAGTTACTCCCTAGCGGGAGGGGAGCAGTTCTTC. This gives the protein CANSYSLAGGEQFF.

This rearrangement joins TRBV6-5 to TRBJ1-2; D unclear. CDR1 is MNHEY and CDR2 is SVGAGI in the germline V gene. V was trimmed by 2 bases and J by 6 bases, leaving 7 bases between them. The CDR3 totals 12 residues. The CDR3 DNA is TGTGCCAGCAGTTACAAGGCGGATGGCTACACCTTC. This gives the protein CASSYKADGYTF.

The chain recombines TRBV14 with TRBJ2-3; 7 positions match TRBD2. This CDR3 region has 18 residues. V gave up 0 bases and J gave up 1 base; unmatched junction bases: 10. Germline V gives CDR1 SGHDN, CDR2 FVKESK. DNA for the CDR3: TGTGCCAGCAGCCAAGATTTTGTCGCGGGAGTAGGCACAGATACGCAGTATTTT. Protein: CASSQDFVAGVGTDTQYF.

The chain uses TRBV6-5 and TRBJ1-2, with TRBD1 matching 11 bases. The V segment lost 4 bases and the J segment 3 bases; nucleotides outside the gene matches: 7. This CDR3 is built from 16 residues. Germline assignment: CDR1 MNHEY and CDR2 SVGAGI. CDR3 bases: TGTGCCAGCAGTTCACCGGGACAGGGGGTTTACTATGGCTACACCTTC. Encoded protein: CASSSPGQGVYYGYTF.

V usage is TRBV28 and J usage is TRBJ2-7; D might be TRBD1 (6 bases). Trimming took 7 bases from V and 5 from J, leaving 18 bases between them. From germline, CDR1 is MDHEN and CDR2 SYDVKM. The CDR3 has 14 amino acids. The CDR3 loop reads CASNRLGGPDEQYF. The DNA for the CDR3 is TGTGCCAGCAATCGTTTAGGGGGTCCCGACGAGCAGTACTTC.